The 23 T cell receptor beta chains below all came from one sample that was sequenced in a study of regulatory T cells in long-lasting Graves disease. To make TCR beta libraries, researchers used iRepertoire HTBI primers and Arm-PCR of CDR3 regions. Each CDR3 protein is one row after TCRdb ran MiXCR on the multiplex PCR reads. The repertoire includes approximately 400,000 distinct CDR3 sequences, 15% of them detected once, and 16% sits in the top ten. Time point noted: newly diagnosed GD, antithyroid drugs for less than 3 months. RNA from PBMCs was the source of the TCR library. The sample was also reused in another study, on T cells in Graves' hyperthyroidism and ophthalmopathy.

The input for sequencing was peripheral blood mononuclear cells (PBMCs), taken at new diagnosis, from a patient treated with antithyroid drugs. The receptor set was obtained from a woman aged 30 to 39 with Graves disease.

In this sample, this clonotype turned up many times. V gene TRBV24-1 combines with J gene TRBJ1-2, with D hard to call. CDR1 and CDR2 from the germline V gene are KGHDR and SFDVKD. The CDR3 has 12 amino acids. The ends were cut back, 7 bases at V and 8 bases at J, with 13 bases in the middle. The CDR3 here is CATSGPTEGYTF. CDR3 DNA: TGTGCCACCAGCGGCCCAACGGAGGGCTACACCTTC.

This clonotype was recorded many times. J is TRBJ2-3 and V is TRBV12-3 or TRBV12-4, with D possibly being TRBD1 or TRBD2 (6 bases each). V lost 7 bases to trimming and J lost 4 bases, with 15 bases between them. This CDR3 region has 14 residues. For the CDR3, the DNA is TGTGCCAGCAAGAAGCGTGGGGGGCCAGATACGCAGTATTTT. As protein: CASKKRGGPDTQYF.

This clonotype was detected ten times or more. This sequence joins TRBV7-2 and TRBJ2-5, with 7 bases fitting TRBD2. With V trimmed by 6 bases and J by 1 base, 5 bases remained unmatched. CDR3 length: 14 amino acids. Germline CDR1 and CDR2: SGHTA and FQGNSA. The DNA for the CDR3 is TGTGCCAGCAGACTGGGGGGGAGCCAAGAGACCCAGTACTTC. Translating gives CASRLGGSQETQYF. Looking up the rest from reference TRBV7-2 and TRBJ2-5 gives the full variable domain: GAGVSQSPSNKVTEKGKDVELRCDPISGHTALYWYRQSLGQGLEFLIYFQGNSAPDKSGLPSDRFSAERTGGSVSTLTIQRTQQEDSAVYLCASRLGGSQETQYFGPGTRLLVL.

The chain recombines TRBV6-2 or TRBV6-3 with TRBJ1-1; D not resolved. Trimming pared 2 bases from V and 7 bases from J, leaving 11 bases between. In germline, CDR1 is MNHEY, CDR2 SVGEGT. This CDR3 contains 13 residues. The CDR3 nucleotides read TGTGCCAGCAGTTACCCCGGGCTAAATGAAGCTTTCTTT. Residues: CASSYPGLNEAFF.

The J gene is TRBJ2-5, the V gene TRBV30, with D tentatively TRBD1 (6 bases). Germline assignment: CDR1 GTSNPN and CDR2 SVGIG (reference sequence). The CDR3 covers 15 residues. Trimming shortened V by 4 bases and J by 3 bases, and 18 bases separated the two germline ends. The CDR3 sequence is CAWTSVGHPEETQYF. The CDR3 DNA reads as TGTGCCTGGACCAGCGTGGGACACCCTGAAGAGACCCAGTACTTC.

V and J are TRBV12-3 or TRBV12-4 and TRBJ1-6; 8 positions agree with TRBD1. The V segment lost 6 bases and the J segment 0 bases; nucleotides outside the gene matches: 13. This CDR3 spans 19 amino acids. CDR3 DNA sequence: TGTGCCAGCAGCTCCAGGGGGCTCGCCCTCAGCTCCTATAATTCACCCCTCCACTTT. Its translation is CASSSRGLALSSYNSPLHF.

This clonotype was counted at least ten times. J is TRBJ1-3 and V is TRBV20-1, with D perhaps TRBD1 (6 bases). Looked up from germline, CDR1 is DFQATT and CDR2 is SNEGSKA (reference sequence). V was clipped by 2 bases and J by 3 bases, with 23 bases between them. The CDR3 contains 18 residues. This CDR3 is CSARPQHHGTGRGNTIYF. The CDR3, as DNA: TGCAGTGCTAGACCCCAACACCATGGAACAGGGCGTGGAAACACCATATATTTT.

V and J are TRBV5-1 and TRBJ2-7; D assignment may be TRBD1 or TRBD2 (6 bases each). The V gene's germline CDR1 is SGHRS and CDR2 YFSETQ. The CDR3 has 14 residues. Trimming cost V 0 bases and J 5 bases, with 12 bases left between them. The CDR3, as DNA: TGCGCCAGCAGCTTGGGGACTAACAGGGACGAGCAGTACTTC. This gives the protein CASSLGTNRDEQYF.

The chain joins TRBV4-2 to TRBJ2-3; tentatively, D is TRBD1 or TRBD2 (6 bases each). The germline V gene encodes CDR1 LGHNA and CDR2 YNFKEQ. V shed 1 base and J shed 9 bases, with 11 bases lying between them. This CDR3 has 13 residues. The CDR3 DNA follows: TGTGCCAGCAGCCAAGGGTCCGGGGGCACGCAGTATTTT. It translates to CASSQGSGGTQYF.

The J gene is TRBJ2-5, the V gene TRBV7-9, with D perhaps being TRBD1 or TRBD2 (6 bases each). V was pared by 4 bases and J by 4 bases, with 13 bases between. There are 14 residues in the CDR3. The V gene's germline CDR1 is SEHNR and CDR2 FQNEAQ (reference sequence). The CDR3 nucleotides are TGTGCCAGCAGCTCCACGGAGGGGGGAGAGACCCAGTACTTC. It is translated as CASSSTEGGETQYF.

The chain is built from TRBV20-1 and TRBJ1-3; D is ambiguous. The germline V gene has CDR1 DFQATT and CDR2 SNEGSKA (reference sequence). Trimming pared 5 bases from V and 2 bases from J, leaving 10 bases between. The CDR3 length is 13 residues. The CDR3 loop is CSAGREAGNTIYF. In DNA form, the CDR3 reads TGCAGTGCTGGCCGGGAGGCTGGAAACACCATATATTTT.

This clonotype was seen repeatedly, ten times or more. This chain connects TRBV24-1 to TRBJ2-7; 7 bases line up with TRBD1. The CDR3 spans 14 residues. The germline CDR1 and CDR2 sequences are KGHDR and SFDVKD. V lost 10 bases, J lost 2 bases, and 10 bases stayed unmatched. The CDR3 protein is CATGTGASTYEQYF. CDR3 coding DNA: TGTGCCACAGGTACAGGGGCCTCCACCTACGAGCAGTACTTC.

This clonotype was found a few times. This chain uses TRBV4-1 with TRBJ2-7, with D tentatively TRBD2 (5 bases). Germline values: CDR1 MGHRA, CDR2 YSYEKL. Trimming pared 0 bases from V and 4 bases from J, leaving 10 bases between. This CDR3 is 14 amino acids long. The CDR3 reads CASSQEGLAYEQYF. The CDR3 DNA is TGCGCCAGCAGCCAAGAAGGGCTAGCTTACGAGCAGTACTTC.

This clonotype was seen at least ten times. J is TRBJ1-1 and V is TRBV28, with D possibly being TRBD1 (5 bases). Germline loops: CDR1 MDHEN, CDR2 SYDVKM. The CDR3 covers 13 residues. Trimming stripped 5 bases from V and 0 bases from J, with 7 bases between. The CDR3 DNA is TGTGCCAGCAGTCCGGACATGAACACTGAAGCTTTCTTT. Its protein is CASSPDMNTEAFF.

This clonotype has a count of ten or more. V is TRBV3-1 and J is TRBJ2-7; D might be TRBD2 (6 bases). Deletions cut 4 bases from V and 1 base from J, with 11 bases between. In germline, CDR1 is LGHDT, CDR2 YNNKEL (reference sequence). The CDR3 consists of 14 residues. The CDR3 DNA sequence: TGTGCCAGCAGCCCGACTAGTATGTCCTACGAGCAGTACTTC. Amino acids: CASSPTSMSYEQYF.

The chain has TRBV27 and TRBJ1-5; 9 bases map to TRBD1. The CDR3 extends over 15 amino acids. CDR1 is MNHEY, CDR2 SMNVEV, per germline (reference sequence). Losses at the gene ends were 3 bases for V and 6 bases for J; bases not matched to a gene: 6. CDR3 in DNA: TGTGCCAGCAGTTTGGGACAGGGCCCCAGTCAGCCCCAGCATTTT. It encodes CASSLGQGPSQPQHF.

This chain joins TRBV10-3 and TRBJ2-3; 13 bases map to TRBD2. The CDR3 sequence is 19 residues long. Germline V gene data show CDR1 as ENHRY and CDR2 as SYGVKD. Trimming removed 10 bases from V and 0 bases from J; junction bases left unmatched: 16. DNA of the CDR3: TGTGCCACCGCTAACTCCGGACTAGCGGGAGAAGCGAGCACAGATACGCAGTATTTT. Its protein is CATANSGLAGEASTDTQYF.

This clonotype showed up many times. The chain has TRBV12-3 or TRBV12-4 and TRBJ2-7, with D uncertain. V gave up 2 bases and J gave up 3 bases, with 5 bases separating them. CDR3 length: 12 amino acids. The DNA of the CDR3 is TGTGCCAGCAGTTTACAGCTCTACGAGCAGTACTTC. The encoded protein is CASSLQLYEQYF.

The chain recombines TRBV4-1 with TRBJ2-4, with a weak D call TRBD2 (6 bases). Looked up from germline, CDR1 is MGHRA and CDR2 is YSYEKL. V was shortened by 1 base and J by 3 bases, with 7 bases between the two germline ends. The CDR3 loop spans 14 amino acids. CDR3 residues: CASSQGDFKNIQYF. The CDR3 DNA reads as TGCGCCAGCAGCCAAGGGGACTTCAAAAACATTCAGTACTTC.

The CDR3 bases are TGTGCCAGCAGCTTAGCGCTAAGGAGCGGGGCCTACAATGAGCAGTTCTTC. Its protein is CASSLALRSGAYNEQFF. J is TRBJ2-1 and V is TRBV7-9; 7 nucleotides match TRBD2. In germline, CDR1 is SEHNR, CDR2 FQNEAQ (reference sequence). The V gene end was trimmed by 0 bases and the J gene end by 2 bases; junction bases not matched to a gene: 7. The CDR3 spans 17 residues.

The V and J genes are TRBV27 and TRBJ1-1; no clear D. This CDR3 has 14 amino acids. From germline, CDR1 is MNHEY and CDR2 SMNVEV (reference sequence). Trimming took off 4 bases at V and 4 bases at J, with 13 bases between the two ends. The CDR3, as DNA: TGTGCCAGCAGTTCGCCCCCGCCGGGCACTGAAGCTTTCTTT. It specifies CASSSPPPGTEAFF.

In its sample, this clonotype was seen a few times. Sequence at one end of the junction differs from germline and may be a read error. Here the CDR3 reads CASSEGGGWAHF. In DNA form, the CDR3 reads TGTGCCAGCAGTGAGGGTGGGGGGTGGGCCCATTTC. The chain combines TRBV2 with TRBJ2-7, with D possibly TRBD2 on 6 matching bases. The CDR3 runs 12 residues. The V gene's germline CDR1 is SNHLY and CDR2 FYNNEI.

This clonotype was detected ten times or more. This CDR3 is CSVERMDRFTDTQYF. Here the CDR3 DNA reads TGCAGCGTTGAACGGATGGACAGGTTCACAGATACGCAGTATTTT. V gene TRBV29-1 combines with J gene TRBJ2-3, with 7 bases fitting TRBD1. CDR3 length: 15 amino acids. The V gene's germline CDR1 is SQVTM and CDR2 ANQGSEA. Trimming removed 2 bases from V and 2 bases from J; junction bases left unmatched: 7.